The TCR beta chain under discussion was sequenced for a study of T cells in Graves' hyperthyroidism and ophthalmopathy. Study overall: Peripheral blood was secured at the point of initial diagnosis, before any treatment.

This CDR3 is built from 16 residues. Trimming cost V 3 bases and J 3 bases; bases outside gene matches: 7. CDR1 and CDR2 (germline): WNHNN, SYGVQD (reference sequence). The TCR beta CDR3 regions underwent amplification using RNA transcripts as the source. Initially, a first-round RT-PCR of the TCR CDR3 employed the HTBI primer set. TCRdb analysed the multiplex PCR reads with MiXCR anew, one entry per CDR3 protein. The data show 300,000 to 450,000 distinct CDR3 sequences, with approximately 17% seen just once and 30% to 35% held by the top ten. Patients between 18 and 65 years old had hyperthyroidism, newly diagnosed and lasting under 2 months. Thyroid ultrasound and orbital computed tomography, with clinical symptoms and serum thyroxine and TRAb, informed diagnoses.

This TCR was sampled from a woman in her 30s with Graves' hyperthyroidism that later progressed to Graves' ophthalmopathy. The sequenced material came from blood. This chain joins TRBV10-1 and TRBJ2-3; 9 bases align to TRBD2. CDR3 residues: CASSDGIAGATDTQYF. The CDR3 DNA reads TGCGCCAGCAGTGACGGGATAGCGGGGGCGACAGATACGCAGTATTTT.